A single sample is the source of the 29 T cell receptor beta chains below, sequenced in a study of blood T cell repertoires in COVID-19 (dated by TCRdb to about 2020). Libraries were made using the immunoSEQ multiplex PCR assay. TCRdb stores this immuneACCESS table with in-frame sequences only. Part of the clones is absent; in the studies checked, under half of the shortfall reflects unresolved V genes, and no reason is known for the rest. A total of 250,000 to 350,000 clones appear in this sample, roughly four fifths of them only once. The top ten constitute about a sixth of the sample. Sequenced sample: peripheral blood. The receptor set was obtained from a person aged 65 to 79 with COVID-19, enrolled during active disease.

This chain uses TRBV6-5 with TRBJ2-5; 8 positions agree with TRBD1. Germline V gene data show CDR1 as MNHEY and CDR2 as SVGAGI. Losses at the gene ends were 6 bases for V and 1 base for J; bases not matched to a gene: 7. There are 15 residues in the CDR3. The CDR3 nucleotides are TGTGCCAGCAGACCGGGACAGGCAATCCAAGAGACCCAGTACTTC. Residues: CASRPGQAIQETQYF.

The chain recombines TRBV6-1 with TRBJ1-3, with a possible D match to TRBD1 (5 bases). The CDR3 loop spans 13 amino acids. The V end lost 6 bases, the J end lost 6 bases, and 12 bases lay between the germline ends. Germline CDR1 reads MNHNS; CDR2 reads SASEGT. In DNA, the CDR3 is TGTGCCAGCAGCAGAGAAGGGGCAAACACCATATATTTT. It is translated as CASSREGANTIYF.

The genes are TRBV6-5 and TRBJ2-3; 11 positions match TRBD2. The CDR3 extends over 14 amino acids. In germline, CDR1 is MNHEY, CDR2 SVGAGI. V trimming: 6 bases; J trimming: 6 bases; junction bases outside the gene matches: 5. The CDR3 region has the DNA TGTGCCAGCAGCCTTAGCGGGAGGGCGGATACGCAGTATTTT. Protein: CASSLSGRADTQYF.

The rearrangement uses TRBV20-1 and TRBJ1-1, with D tentatively TRBD1 (5 bases). The CDR3 covers 16 residues. Trimming removed 3 bases at V and 0 bases at J, with 17 bases between. CDR1 is DFQATT and CDR2 is SNEGSKA in the germline V gene (reference sequence). CDR3 in amino acids: CSASPDRKNMNTEAFF. CDR3 nucleotides: TGCAGTGCTAGTCCCGACAGAAAGAATATGAACACTGAAGCTTTCTTT.

V gene TRBV20-1 combines with J gene TRBJ2-3, with TRBD2 matching over 9 bases. Germline V gene data show CDR1 as DFQATT and CDR2 as SNEGSKA (reference sequence). The CDR3 is made up of 15 amino acids. The junction had 5 bases not matched to a gene; V was cut back by 3 bases and J by 1 base. CDR3 protein: CSASTKREGTDTQYF. The DNA for the CDR3 is TGCAGTGCTAGTACAAAGCGGGAGGGCACAGATACGCAGTATTTT.

This clone was counted a few times. The rearrangement links TRBV29-1 to TRBJ1-5; TRBD1 might be the D (6 bases). Germline V gene data show CDR1 as SQVTM and CDR2 as ANQGSEA. The CDR3 totals 14 residues. Trimming took off 4 bases at V and 5 bases at J, with 15 bases between the two ends. The CDR3 DNA sequence: TGCAGCGTTGCGGACAGCGCCGGGGATCAGCCCCAGCATTTT. It specifies CSVADSAGDQPQHF.

V and J are TRBV3-1 (or the pseudogene TRBV3-2) and TRBJ2-3, with 8 bases identical to TRBD2. CDR3 length: 16 residues. Per germline, CDR1 LGHDT and CDR2 YNNKEL (reference sequence). V shed 4 bases, J shed 1 base, and the junction held 7 bases outside the gene matches. The CDR3 coding sequence is TGTGCCAGCAGCCGTGGGCTAGCGGGTGGCACAGATACGCAGTATTTT. It specifies CASSRGLAGGTDTQYF.

The chain combines TRBV25-1 with TRBJ1-1; D gene unclear. Germline assignment: CDR1 MGHDK and CDR2 SYGVNS. There are 13 residues in the CDR3. Deletions cut 4 bases from V and 3 bases from J, with 9 bases between. The CDR3 bases are TGTGCCAGCAGTGCCCAGTCTCACACTGAAGCTTTCTTT. It codes for CASSAQSHTEAFF.

The rearrangement uses TRBV25-1 and TRBJ1-2; TRBD1 agrees at 10 bases. CDR3 length equals 13 residues. Germline V gene lookup returns CDR1 MGHDK and CDR2 SYGVNS. The V and J ends lost 5 bases and 7 bases, in that order; junction bases with no gene match: 4. The CDR3 nucleotides are TGTGCCAGCAGTTCCGGGACAGGGGTTGGCTACACCTTC. Its translation: CASSSGTGVGYTF.

This clone was seen just once. The V call is TRBV7-2, the J call TRBJ2-7, with unresolved D. CDR3 size: 14 residues. In germline, CDR1 is SGHTA, CDR2 FQGNSA. Trimming shortened V by 1 base and J by 2 bases, and 9 bases separated the two germline ends. The CDR3 region is CASSLDYNAYEQYF. The CDR3 DNA follows: TGTGCCAGCAGCTTAGACTACAATGCCTACGAGCAGTACTTC.

Written as DNA, the CDR3 is TGTGCCAGCAGTCACCGACGGGGTGCAGATACGCAGTATTTT. It encodes CASSHRRGADTQYF. V and J are TRBV28 and TRBJ2-3, with a tentative D call TRBD2 (5 bases). This CDR3 comprises 14 residues. Trimming stripped 5 bases from V and 4 bases from J, with 13 bases between. CDR1 is MDHEN, CDR2 SYDVKM, per germline.

V usage is TRBV28 and J usage is TRBJ1-6; unclear D gene. V was pared by 2 bases and J by 7 bases, with 9 bases between. The CDR3 contains 14 residues. Germline-derived CDR1 and CDR2 are MDHEN and SYDVKM. The CDR3 DNA reads TGTGCCAGCAGTTTACCAGGACTAAATTCACCCCTCCACTTT. This translates into CASSLPGLNSPLHF.

About this clone itself: Lacking the conserved final phenylalanine or tryptophan, this CDR3 likely reflects a read error. The limits of the CDR3 on the DNA are not certain, so only TCRdb's listed CDR3 is given. The rearrangement uses TRBV28 and TRBJ2-7; TRBD1 is the table's D call, not checked against the DNA. The germline V gene encodes CDR1 MDHEN and CDR2 SYDVKM. Counting both end residues, the CDR3 totals 8 amino acids. CDR3 protein: CASSFSRQ.

The chain employs TRBV30 and TRBJ2-5; 8 bases match TRBD2. Germline loops: CDR1 GTSNPN, CDR2 SVGIG (reference sequence). This CDR3 is built from 12 residues. V was pared by 8 bases and J by 4 bases, with 6 bases of the junction left unmatched. DNA for the CDR3: TGTGCCGGGACTAGTTTTCGAGAGACCCAGTACTTC. It translates to CAGTSFRETQYF.

In DNA, the CDR3 is TGCGCCAGCAGCTTGAGGTCCGGGAGGGCCTACTACGAGCAGTACTTC. This gives the protein CASSLRSGRAYYEQYF. The chain couples TRBV5-1 to TRBJ2-7, with 8 nucleotides matching TRBD2. Germline lookup yields CDR1 SGHRS and CDR2 YFSETQ. The V gene end was trimmed by 1 base and the J gene end by 3 bases; junction bases not matched to a gene: 9. The CDR3 runs to 16 residues.

The chain is built from TRBV7-3 and TRBJ1-1; D unclear. Between the trimmed V and J ends, which lost 1 base and 1 base, there was a span of 7 bases. The V gene's germline CDR1 is SGHTA and CDR2 FQGTGA. The CDR3 sequence is 14 residues long. CDR3 nucleotides: TGTGCCAGCAGCTTAATGGGAGAGAACACTGAAGCTTTCTTT. Translation: CASSLMGENTEAFF.

This clone was counted a single time. The CDR3 is CASRSRQNSRHTIYF. As DNA, the CDR3 is TGTGCCAGCAGATCGCGACAGAACTCTAGACACACCATATATTTT. V and J are TRBV28 and TRBJ1-3; D possibly corresponds to TRBD1 (5 bases). CDR1 is MDHEN and CDR2 is SYDVKM in the germline V gene. Trimming stripped 6 bases from V and 8 bases from J, with 20 bases between. The CDR3 totals 15 residues.

The chain has TRBV12-5 and TRBJ1-1; 11 nucleotides line up with TRBD1. The V gene's germline CDR1 is LGHNT and CDR2 FRNRAP. The CDR3 has 18 residues. J lost 3 bases, V lost 1 base, and 10 bases had no gene match. This CDR3 reads CASGLELKDRGHHTEAFF. In nucleotides, the CDR3 is TGTGCTAGTGGTTTGGAGCTCAAGGACAGGGGGCACCACACTGAAGCTTTCTTT.

This clone was recorded once. V and J are TRBV12-3 or TRBV12-4 and TRBJ1-5, with a weak D call TRBD1 (6 bases). V was shortened by 4 bases and J by 7 bases, with 8 bases between the two germline ends. This CDR3 region has 12 residues. The CDR3 spells CASSSTGQPQHF. The CDR3 DNA follows: TGTGCCAGCAGTTCTACAGGGCAGCCCCAGCATTTT.

This rearrangement joins TRBV12-5 to TRBJ2-1; 8 nucleotides align to TRBD2. There are 15 residues in the CDR3. Germline-derived CDR1 and CDR2 are LGHNT and FRNRAP. The ends lost 5 bases at V and 2 bases at J; junction bases unmatched: 5. In DNA, the CDR3 is TGTGCTAGTGGTCCCGCGGGGGGCGCCTACAATGAGCAGTTCTTC. Amino acids: CASGPAGGAYNEQFF.

J is TRBJ2-7 and V is TRBV27; 9 bases line up with TRBD1. Germline CDR1 is MNHEY and CDR2 is SMNVEV (reference sequence). This CDR3 has 15 residues. With 6 bases clipped from V and 1 base from J, the junction kept 7 bases outside the gene matches. Here the CDR3 reads CASRQGAPPSYEQYF. The CDR3 DNA sequence: TGTGCCAGCAGACAGGGGGCCCCACCTTCCTACGAGCAGTACTTC.

V usage is TRBV28 and J usage is TRBJ1-6; TRBD1 is a possible D gene (5 bases). Germline CDR1 reads MDHEN; CDR2 reads SYDVKM. This CDR3 spans 15 amino acids. V dropped 6 bases and J dropped 5 bases, with 14 bases sitting between them. The CDR3 bases are TGTGCCAGCAGCCCTTGGGGGGAAAATAATTCACCCCTCCACTTT. It specifies CASSPWGENNSPLHF.

As DNA, the CDR3 is TGTGCCAGCGCCAGGGGAGAGACCCAGTACTTC. It encodes CASARGETQYF. V is TRBV9 and J is TRBJ2-5; the D gene is possibly TRBD1 (6 bases). The V gene lost 7 bases and the J gene lost 4 bases, with 8 bases spanning the gap. The V gene's germline CDR1 is SGDLS and CDR2 YYNGEE. The CDR3 is made up of 11 amino acids.

V and J are TRBV6-5 and TRBJ2-1; 11 bases match TRBD2. Germline CDR1 MNHEY, CDR2 SVGAGI. The CDR3 length is 16 residues. J gave up 8 bases and V 0 bases, and 6 bases lay outside the gene matches. Here the CDR3 reads CASSYSNLAGGDEQFF. In nucleotides, the CDR3 is TGTGCCAGCAGTTACTCGAACCTAGCGGGAGGTGATGAGCAGTTCTTC.

The J gene is TRBJ2-1, the V gene TRBV7-6, with a tentative D call TRBD2 (5 bases). The V end lost 5 bases, the J end lost 0 bases, and 14 bases lay between the germline ends. The CDR3 spans 16 residues. Per the germline V gene, CDR1 is SGHVS and CDR2 is FNYEAQ. The CDR3 coding sequence is TGTGCCAGCAGCCTGGACTCCGATAGCTCCTACAATGAGCAGTTCTTC. This encodes CASSLDSDSSYNEQFF.

V gene TRBV5-1 combines with J gene TRBJ1-3, with 10 bases matching TRBD1. From germline, CDR1 is SGHRS and CDR2 YFSETQ. Trimming removed 3 bases from V and 6 bases from J; junction bases left unmatched: 6. This CDR3 region has 15 residues. The CDR3 DNA reads as TGCGCCAGCAGCTCCTCCGGGACAGGGGCAAACACCATATATTTT. Translating it yields CASSSSGTGANTIYF. The complete variable domain, with remaining parts taken from reference TRBV5-1 and TRBJ1-3, reads KAGVTQTPRYLIKTRGQQVTLSCSPISGHRSVSWYQQTPGQGLQFLFEYFSETQRNKGNFPGRFSGRQFSNSRSEMNVSTLELGDSALYLCASSSSGTGANTIYFGEGSWLTVV.

This chain joins TRBV4-1 and TRBJ2-5; 8 bases align to TRBD2. The CDR3 is 18 amino acids. V trimming: 0 bases; J trimming: 2 bases; junction bases outside the gene matches: 11. Germline loops: CDR1 MGHRA, CDR2 YSYEKL. In DNA form, the CDR3 reads TGCGCCAGCAGCCAAGATCGGACTGGCGGGGGGCTTCAAGAGACCCAGTACTTC. It codes for CASSQDRTGGGLQETQYF.

This chain links TRBV19 with TRBJ2-7; 10 positions agree with TRBD2. Germline loops: CDR1 LNHDA, CDR2 SQIVND (reference sequence). The CDR3 has 15 amino acids. Unmatched junction bases numbered 5, after V lost 6 bases and J lost 0 bases. Here the CDR3 reads CASRHGTSVSYEQYF. CDR3 nucleotides: TGTGCCAGTAGACACGGGACTAGCGTCTCCTACGAGCAGTACTTC.

The chain links TRBV7-8 to TRBJ2-7; 8 bases are shared with TRBD1. Germline V gene data show CDR1 as SGHVS and CDR2 as FQNEAQ. The CDR3 consists of 15 residues. V lost 5 bases to trimming and J lost 8 bases; unmatched junction nucleotides: 14. Here the CDR3 reads CASSQLQGAMFKQYF. The CDR3 region has the DNA TGTGCCAGCAGCCAACTCCAGGGGGCAATGTTCAAGCAGTACTTC.